This note documents a single TCR beta chain sequence. As yet, its antigen is unknown. With constant-segment primers, 5'RACE yielded cDNA libraries of TCR alpha and TCR beta that carried sample barcodes and UMIs. One entry per CDR3 protein, called by TCRdb with MiXCR from the 5' RACE reads. This table holds approximately 490,000 distinct CDR3 sequences, roughly 20% found once. This entry is derived from a study of T-cell memory formation after mild COVID-19. About the study: Largely, TCR clusters stayed within a single donor. Study-level results: The second-wave clones peaking on day 37 were not confirmed as SARS-CoV-2-specific. CD4+ bias marked clones expanding day 15 to 37, unlike balanced contracting clones.

The germline CDR1 and CDR2 sequences are MNHEY and SMNVEV (reference sequence). Deletions cut 6 bases from V and 6 bases from J, with 17 bases between. The CDR3 has 15 residues. Sample: PBMCs or a T cell subset sorted from them (not recorded which). This TCR was recovered from an adult woman who had mild COVID-19 (a few samples of this study predate the infection). Cell type and time point are not known. This rearrangement joins TRBV27 to TRBJ2-2; tentatively, D is TRBD1 or TRBD2 (5 bases each). The DNA of the CDR3 is TGTGCCAGCAGAATGGGATCGTTGGGGGCCGGGGAGCTGTTTTTT. Amino acid sequence: CASRMGSLGAGELFF.